This is a list of T cell receptor beta chains from one sample in a study of T cells after yellow fever vaccination. TCRdb fed the 5' RACE reads into MiXCR, producing one record per CDR3 protein. The table has fewer than 350,000 distinct CDR3 sequences, approximately 4% seen once; the top ten hold around 19%. Sequencing was performed on PBMCs, taken 15 days after the yellow fever booster vaccination. The origin of the receptors is a man between 18 and 35 years old who received the YFV17D yellow fever vaccine. Both conserved end residues are part of each CDR3. D genes are given only for firm matches.

j_call v_call d_call cdr3_aa
TRBJ1-5 TRBV12-3/TRBV12-4 . CASSFMGGEGQPQHF
TRBJ2-2 TRBV3-1 TRBD1 CASSQADRTGHVGELFF
TRBJ2-1 TRBV24-1 TRBD1 CATETGGPVNEQFF
TRBJ1-1 TRBV12-3/TRBV12-4 . CASSLNSGLGNTEAFF
TRBJ2-7 TRBV2 . CASSLTPALEQYF
TRBJ2-3 TRBV11-2 . CASSRLGTDTQYF
TRBJ1-2 TRBV7-9 . CASSLAIRVSYGYTF
TRBJ1-1 TRBV20-1 . CSAREKGFYTEAFF
TRBJ2-1 TRBV2 TRBD2 CAAAGLADNEQFF
TRBJ1-4 TRBV27 TRBD1 CASSFDRGLGKLFF
TRBJ2-7 TRBV21-1 . CASSNRTQGRSYEQYF
TRBJ2-3 TRBV30 . CAWSWGLDTQYF
TRBJ2-5 TRBV7-2 TRBD2 CASSPPGLEETQYF
TRBJ2-5 TRBV29-1 . CSVEEGRGEQETQYF
TRBJ2-5 TRBV7-2 TRBD2 CASSPSPSGGLKTQYF
TRBJ2-5 TRBV5-4 . CASSFPLTDLETQYF
TRBJ2-5 TRBV2 . CASSDGSETQYF
TRBJ1-4 TRBV5-1 . CASSLDGSNEKLFF
TRBJ2-6 TRBV20-1 . CSARPPGSGANVLTF
TRBJ2-1 TRBV10-3 . CAISESKRGFEQFF
TRBJ1-1 TRBV12-3/TRBV12-4 . CASSLNLGATAEAFF
TRBJ2-7 TRBV21-1 . CAGPRLEQYF
TRBJ2-5 TRBV3-1 TRBD1 CASSPRDREKETQYF
TRBJ2-5 TRBV6-6 . CASSSSSKETQYF
TRBJ1-5 TRBV4-1 . CASSQVRGHQTLSNQPQHF
TRBJ1-5 TRBV6-2/TRBV6-3 . CASATASNQPQHF
TRBJ2-1 TRBV5-1 . CASSFDQSSYNEQFF
TRBJ2-1 TRBV7-9 . CASSPSESYLTYNEQFF
TRBJ1-2 TRBV12-3/TRBV12-4 TRBD1 CASSSRDRVRDGYTF
TRBJ1-5 TRBV27 . CASSSRTSYQPQHF
TRBJ1-5 TRBV3-1 . CASSQTWSQPQHF
TRBJ2-3 TRBV12-3/TRBV12-4 TRBD2 CASSLWRGGSSTDTQYF
TRBJ2-3 TRBV10-3 . CAISESRGFTDTQYF
TRBJ2-3 TRBV5-1 TRBD2 CASSHPRRGGRGTDTQYF
TRBJ1-6 TRBV5-6 TRBD1 CASSFTLPLTGAPLHF
TRBJ1-1 TRBV4-1 . CASSQGYRADFF
TRBJ1-2 TRBV6-5 . CASSPSWGKGYTF
TRBJ2-3 TRBV5-6 . CASSLLYGSSTDTQYF
TRBJ2-1 TRBV3-1 TRBD1 CASRNTGGSYNEQFF
TRBJ1-2 TRBV3-1 . CASSQDWGPYGYTF
TRBJ1-1 TRBV12-3/TRBV12-4 TRBD1 CASSPLPTGTEAFF
TRBJ1-2 TRBV27 . CASSPRSANGYTF
TRBJ2-3 TRBV28 TRBD2 CASSQGLADTDTQYF